The count of the clone carrying this T cell receptor (beta chain) is one. Antigen specificity is unknown. In the PCR, 60 Vbeta and 13 Jbeta primers were used. Profiling relied on immunoSEQ multiplex PCR, and the TCRdb table lists in-frame clones only, not all of them. The top ten hold about 10% of the sample, which has fewer than 250,000 clones, over 75% seen once. The CDR3 is made up of 15 amino acids. Germline trimming cut 2 bases from V and 9 bases from J; bases unmatched to any gene: 11. Germline CDR1 SGHTA, CDR2 FQGNSA. This entry comes from a study of cytomegalovirus exposure and HLA in healthy donors. Across the whole study: Within an early data release were roughly 90 million unique TCRs drawn from HLA-typed donors.

Notes on the study in general: Under in vitro conditions, three CMV-associated chains were confirmed as specific for CMV antigens. An apparent linkage of common viral pathogens to several of the most significant clusters emerged in a later analysis. The classifier reportedly diagnosed cytomegalovirus status with high sensitivity and specificity.

The receptor's source is a woman aged 50 to 65 in good health and CMV-seropositive. The source material was PBMCs. The V gene is TRBV7-2, the J gene TRBJ2-7; 9 positions agree with TRBD1. The CDR3 DNA reads TGTGCCAGCAGCTTATTGGGACAGGGCACTCCTCGGCAGTACTTC. Translating gives CASSLLGQGTPRQYF. Full variable domain (missing parts from reference TRBV7-2 and TRBJ2-7): GAGVSQSPSNKVTEKGKDVELRCDPISGHTALYWYRQSLGQGLEFLIYFQGNSAPDKSGLPSDRFSAERTGGSVSTLTIQRTQQEDSAVYLCASSLLGQGTPRQYFGPGTRLTVT.